This TCR beta chain was sequenced during a study of blood T cell repertoires in COVID-19. Turning to the study itself: COVID-19 samples collected from the United States, Italy and Spain covered acute and convalescent phases.

Individuals drawn from 24 US areas were about 18 to 95 years old. Cohort placement rested on clinical history that participants reported themselves. The CDR3 runs 18 residues. V lost 0 bases and J lost 4; bases outside the gene matches: 10. Sequencing was performed with immunoSEQ multiplex PCR; in TCRdb, only in-frame clones are kept and a portion is missing. In the table there are 300,000 to 450,000 clones, approximately 89% of which are singletons. This sequence was found in a young man who had recovered from COVID-19. What was sequenced was PBMCs or T cells enriched from blood (not recorded which). This chain uses TRBV23-1 with TRBJ1-4, with 8 nucleotides matching TRBD1. TRBV23-1 is treated as an ORF (open reading frame) with a function not yet certain. In DNA form, the CDR3 reads TGCGCCAGCAGTCAATCCCTCCCTACAGGGGGACGTAATGAAAAACTGTTTTTT. Protein sequence: CASSQSLPTGGRNEKLFF.